This is a list of T cell receptor beta chains from one sample in a study of cytomegalovirus exposure and HLA in healthy donors. Clones were read by immunoSEQ multiplex PCR, and TCRdb kept only the in-frame ones, dropping some. The sample includes tens of thousands of clones, 65% to 75% of them seen just once. The sequencing sample was made of PBMCs. These TCRs come from a man in his forties in good health and CMV-seropositive. The CDR3 runs from the conserved cysteine through the conserved F or W. The D gene is left open where the match is weak. For some rows the clone size is stated as once, few or many, or as a class when expanded; others skip it.

j_call clone_size d_call v_call cdr3_aa cdr3_nt
TRBJ1-1 NA NA TRBV10-3 CAISAGVNTEAFF TGTGCCATCAGTGCCGGGGTGAACACTGAAGCTTTCTTT
TRBJ2-1 NA NA TRBV28 CASLGHNEQFF TGTGCCAGCCTAGGACATAATGAGCAGTTCTTC
TRBJ1-4 NA NA TRBV27 CASSSHSTGFNEKLFF TGTGCCAGCAGTTCCCATTCGACTGGTTTTAATGAAAAACTGTTTTTT
TRBJ1-2 NA NA TRBV9 CASSAGAARTYGYTF TGTGCCAGCAGCGCAGGGGCAGCAAGGACCTATGGCTACACCTTC
TRBJ1-1 NA NA TRBV5-1 CASSLAERGEAFF TGCGCCAGCAGCTTGGCCGAACGGGGTGAAGCTTTCTTT
TRBJ1-1 NA TRBD1 TRBV19 CASTPGGYSEAFF TGTGCCAGTACCCCAGGGGGCTACTCTGAAGCTTTCTTT
TRBJ2-7 NA TRBD2 TRBV10-3 CAISDASSGTAYEQYF TGTGCCATCAGTGATGCCTCTAGCGGGACCGCCTACGAGCAGTACTTC
TRBJ2-1 NA TRBD2 TRBV5-4 CASSPAGGVAEQFF TGTGCCAGCAGCCCCGCGGGGGGAGTCGCTGAGCAGTTCTTC
TRBJ2-3 NA NA TRBV6-4 CASSEGRDTDTQYF TGTGCCAGCAGTGAGGGCAGGGACACAGATACGCAGTATTTT
TRBJ2-7 NA TRBD2 TRBV7-6 CASSSGGWGEQYF TGTGCCAGCAGCTCCGGGGGGTGGGGTGAGCAGTACTTC
TRBJ2-5 NA TRBD1 TRBV7-8 CASSLGDRGKGAQETQYF TGTGCCAGCAGCTTAGGGGACAGGGGCAAAGGGGCCCAAGAGACCCAGTACTTC
TRBJ1-1 few NA TRBV15 CATSRDVTANTEAFF TGTGCCACCAGCAGAGATGTGACAGCCAACACTGAAGCTTTCTTT